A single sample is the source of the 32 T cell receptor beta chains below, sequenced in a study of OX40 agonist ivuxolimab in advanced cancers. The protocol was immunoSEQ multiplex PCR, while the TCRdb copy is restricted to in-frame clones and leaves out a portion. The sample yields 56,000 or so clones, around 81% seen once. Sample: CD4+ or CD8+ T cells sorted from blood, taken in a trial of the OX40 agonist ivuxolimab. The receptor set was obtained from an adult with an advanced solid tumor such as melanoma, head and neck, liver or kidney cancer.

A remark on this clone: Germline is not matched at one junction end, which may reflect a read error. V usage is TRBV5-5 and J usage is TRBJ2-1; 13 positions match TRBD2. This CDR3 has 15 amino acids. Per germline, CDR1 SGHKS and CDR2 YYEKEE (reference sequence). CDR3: CASTLGLAGRGEQFF. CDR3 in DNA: TGTGCCAGCACCTTGGGACTAGCGGGACGGGGTGAGCAGTTCTTC.

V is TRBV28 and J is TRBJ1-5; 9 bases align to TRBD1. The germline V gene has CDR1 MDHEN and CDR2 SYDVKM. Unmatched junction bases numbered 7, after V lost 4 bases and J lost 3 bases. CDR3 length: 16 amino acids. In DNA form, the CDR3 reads TGTGCCAGCAGTTCTTATGGGACAGGGTACAATCAGCCCCAGCATTTT. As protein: CASSSYGTGYNQPQHF.

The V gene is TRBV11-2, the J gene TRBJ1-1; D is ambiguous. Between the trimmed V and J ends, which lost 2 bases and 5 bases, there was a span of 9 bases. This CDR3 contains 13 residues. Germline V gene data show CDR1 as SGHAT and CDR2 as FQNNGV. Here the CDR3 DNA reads TGTGCCAGCAGCTTACGGGCCGAAACTGAAGCTTTCTTT. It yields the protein CASSLRAETEAFF.

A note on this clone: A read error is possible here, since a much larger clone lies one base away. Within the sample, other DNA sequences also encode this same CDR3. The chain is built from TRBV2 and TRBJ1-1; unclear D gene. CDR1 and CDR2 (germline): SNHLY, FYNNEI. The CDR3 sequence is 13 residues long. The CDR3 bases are TGTGCCAGTACCGAATGGGTGAGCACTGAGGCTTTCTTT. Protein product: CASTEWVSTEAFF.

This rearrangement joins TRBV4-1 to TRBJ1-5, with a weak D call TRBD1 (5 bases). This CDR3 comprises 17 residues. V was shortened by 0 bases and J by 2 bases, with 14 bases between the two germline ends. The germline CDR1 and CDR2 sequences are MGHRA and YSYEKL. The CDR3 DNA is TGCGCCAGCAGCCAAGAAGGTGGGGGGGATGGCAATCAGCCCCAGCATTTT. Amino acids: CASSQEGGGDGNQPQHF.

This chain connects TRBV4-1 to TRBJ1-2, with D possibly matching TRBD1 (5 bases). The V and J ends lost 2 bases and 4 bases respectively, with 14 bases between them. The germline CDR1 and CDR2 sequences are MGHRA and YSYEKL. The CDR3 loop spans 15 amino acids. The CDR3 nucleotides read TGCGCCAGCAGCCAACCAAAAAGGGGCCTCTATGGCTACACCTTC. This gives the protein CASSQPKRGLYGYTF.

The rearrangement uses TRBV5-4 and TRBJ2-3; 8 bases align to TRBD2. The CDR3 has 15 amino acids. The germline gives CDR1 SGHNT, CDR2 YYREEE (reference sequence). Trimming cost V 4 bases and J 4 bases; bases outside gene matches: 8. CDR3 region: CASSAGTRGPDTQYF. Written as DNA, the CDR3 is TGTGCCAGCAGCGCCGGGACTAGAGGCCCAGATACGCAGTATTTT.

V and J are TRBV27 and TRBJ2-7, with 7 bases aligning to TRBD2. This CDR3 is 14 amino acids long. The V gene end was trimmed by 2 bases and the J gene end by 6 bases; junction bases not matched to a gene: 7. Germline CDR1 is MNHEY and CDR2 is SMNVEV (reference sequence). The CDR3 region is CASSLQSGRGEQYF. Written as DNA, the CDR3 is TGTGCCAGCAGTTTACAGTCAGGGAGGGGCGAGCAGTACTTC.

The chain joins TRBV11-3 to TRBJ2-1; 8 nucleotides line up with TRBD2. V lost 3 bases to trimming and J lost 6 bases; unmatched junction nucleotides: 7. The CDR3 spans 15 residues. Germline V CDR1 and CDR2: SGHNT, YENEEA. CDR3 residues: CASSFRLAGLNEQFF. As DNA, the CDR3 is TGTGCCAGCAGCTTCCGCCTAGCGGGCCTCAATGAGCAGTTCTTC.

In nucleotides, the CDR3 is TGTGCCAGCAGGAAACCGGGACTAGCGGGAGATCAACTATTCAATGAGCAGTTCTTC. This codes for CASRKPGLAGDQLFNEQFF. The chain couples TRBV7-9 to TRBJ2-1; 14 bases map to TRBD2. CDR3 length equals 19 residues. V was clipped by 6 bases and J by 6 bases; unmatched bases: 16. Germline V gene data show CDR1 as SEHNR and CDR2 as FQNEAQ (reference sequence). Full variable domain (outside the CDR3, taken from reference TRBV7-9 and TRBJ2-1): DTGVSQNPRHKITKRGQNVTFRCDPISEHNRLYWYRQTLGQGPEFLTYFQNEAQLEKSRLLSDRFSAERPKGSFSTLEIQRTEQGDSAMYLCASRKPGLAGDQLFNEQFFGPGTRLTVL.

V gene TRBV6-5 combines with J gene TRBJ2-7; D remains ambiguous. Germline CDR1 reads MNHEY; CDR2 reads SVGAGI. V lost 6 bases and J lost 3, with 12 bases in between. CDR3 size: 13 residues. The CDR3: CASSQGLIYEQYF. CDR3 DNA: TGTGCCAGCAGCCAAGGGCTAATCTACGAGCAGTACTTC.

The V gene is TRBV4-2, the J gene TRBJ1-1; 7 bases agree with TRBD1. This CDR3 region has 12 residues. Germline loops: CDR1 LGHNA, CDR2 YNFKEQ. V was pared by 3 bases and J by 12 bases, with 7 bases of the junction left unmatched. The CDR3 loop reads CASSHRQGGPFF. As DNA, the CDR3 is TGTGCCAGCAGCCACCGACAGGGAGGGCCTTTCTTT.

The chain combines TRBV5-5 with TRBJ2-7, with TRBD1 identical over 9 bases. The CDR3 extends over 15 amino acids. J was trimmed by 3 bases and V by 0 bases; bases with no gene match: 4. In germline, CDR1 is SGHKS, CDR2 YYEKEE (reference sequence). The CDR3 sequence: CASSLATGGGYEQYF. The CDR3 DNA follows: TGTGCCAGCAGCTTGGCGACAGGGGGAGGCTACGAGCAGTACTTC.

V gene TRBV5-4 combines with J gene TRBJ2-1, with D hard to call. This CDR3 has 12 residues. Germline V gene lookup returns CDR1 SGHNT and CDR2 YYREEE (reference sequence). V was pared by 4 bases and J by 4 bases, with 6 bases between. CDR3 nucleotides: TGTGCCAGCAGCAGGTCGTACAATGAGCAGTTCTTC. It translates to CASSRSYNEQFF.

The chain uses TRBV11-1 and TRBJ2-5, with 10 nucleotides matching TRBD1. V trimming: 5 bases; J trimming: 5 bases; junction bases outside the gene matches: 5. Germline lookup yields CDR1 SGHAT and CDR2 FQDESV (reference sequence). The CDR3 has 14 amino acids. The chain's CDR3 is CASSRDRGPETQYF. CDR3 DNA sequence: TGTGCCAGCAGCAGGGACAGGGGCCCGGAGACCCAGTACTTC.

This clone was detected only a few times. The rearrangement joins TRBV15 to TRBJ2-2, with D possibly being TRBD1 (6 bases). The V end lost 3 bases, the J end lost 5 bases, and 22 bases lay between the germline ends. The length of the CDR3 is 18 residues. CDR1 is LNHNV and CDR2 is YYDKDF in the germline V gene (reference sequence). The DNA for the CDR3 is TGTGCCACCAGCAGGACACCGTGGGGGCGGCAGAGGACCGGGGAGCTGTTTTTT. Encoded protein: CATSRTPWGRQRTGELFF.

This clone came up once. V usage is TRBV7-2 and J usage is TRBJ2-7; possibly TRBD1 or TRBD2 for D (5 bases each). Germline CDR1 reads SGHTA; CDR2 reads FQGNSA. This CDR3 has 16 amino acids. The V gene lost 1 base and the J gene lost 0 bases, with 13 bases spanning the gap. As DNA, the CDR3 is TGTGCCAGCAGCTTAGTAGGGGCGGGCCACTCCTACGAGCAGTACTTC. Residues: CASSLVGAGHSYEQYF.

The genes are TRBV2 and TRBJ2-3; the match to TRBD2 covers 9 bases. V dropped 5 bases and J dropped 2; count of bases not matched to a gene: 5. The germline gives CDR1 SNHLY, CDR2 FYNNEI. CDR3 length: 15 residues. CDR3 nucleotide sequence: TGTGCCAGCAGTTTTAGCGGGGGACTCACAGATACGCAGTATTTT. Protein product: CASSFSGGLTDTQYF.

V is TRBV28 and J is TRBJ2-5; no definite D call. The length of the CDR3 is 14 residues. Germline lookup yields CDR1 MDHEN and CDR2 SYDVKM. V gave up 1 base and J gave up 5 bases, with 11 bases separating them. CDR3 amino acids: CASSLYQSVETQYF. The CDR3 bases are TGTGCCAGCAGTTTATATCAGTCGGTGGAGACCCAGTACTTC.

CDR3 loop: CASSPLEKLFF. As DNA, the CDR3 is TGTGCCAGCAGCCCCCTCGAAAAACTGTTTTTT. This chain links TRBV7-9 with TRBJ1-4; D is ambiguous. Germline V lookup: CDR1 SEHNR, CDR2 FQNEAQ (reference sequence). Trimming pared 5 bases from V and 8 bases from J, leaving 6 bases between. The CDR3 spans 11 residues.

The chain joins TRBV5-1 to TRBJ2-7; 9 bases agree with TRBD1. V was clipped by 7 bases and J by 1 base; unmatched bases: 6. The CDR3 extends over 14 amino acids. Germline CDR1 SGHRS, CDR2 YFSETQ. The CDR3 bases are TGCGCCAGCGCAAGGACAGGGGATTCCTACGAGCAGTACTTC. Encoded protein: CASARTGDSYEQYF.

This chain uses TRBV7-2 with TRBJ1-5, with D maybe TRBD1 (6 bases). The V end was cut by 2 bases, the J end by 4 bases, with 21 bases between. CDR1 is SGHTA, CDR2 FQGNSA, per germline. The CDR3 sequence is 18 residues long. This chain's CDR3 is CASSLIGFSIQGNQPQHF. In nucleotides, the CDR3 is TGTGCCAGCAGCTTAATTGGGTTTAGTATACAGGGAAATCAGCCCCAGCATTTT.

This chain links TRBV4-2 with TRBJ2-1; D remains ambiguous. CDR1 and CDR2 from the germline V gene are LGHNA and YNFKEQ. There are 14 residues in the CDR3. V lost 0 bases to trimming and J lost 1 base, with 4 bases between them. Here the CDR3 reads CASSQEASYNEQFF. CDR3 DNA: TGTGCCAGCAGCCAAGAAGCATCCTACAATGAGCAGTTCTTC.

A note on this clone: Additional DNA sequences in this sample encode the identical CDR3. The CDR3 DNA reads TGTGCCAGCAGTCCCGGGACAGGTTCCTACGAGCAGTACTTC. Its protein is CASSPGTGSYEQYF. The chain combines TRBV6-5 with TRBJ2-7; 8 bases fit TRBD1. The CDR3 runs 14 residues. Germline assignment: CDR1 MNHEY and CDR2 SVGAGI. V trimming: 5 bases; J trimming: 1 base; junction bases outside the gene matches: 4.

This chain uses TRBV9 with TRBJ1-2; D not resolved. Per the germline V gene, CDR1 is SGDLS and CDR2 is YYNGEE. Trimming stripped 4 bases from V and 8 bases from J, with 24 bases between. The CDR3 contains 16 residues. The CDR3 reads CASSPGAPPAPEGYTF. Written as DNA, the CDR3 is TGTGCCAGCAGCCCGGGAGCCCCGCCCGCCCCCGAGGGCTACACCTTC.

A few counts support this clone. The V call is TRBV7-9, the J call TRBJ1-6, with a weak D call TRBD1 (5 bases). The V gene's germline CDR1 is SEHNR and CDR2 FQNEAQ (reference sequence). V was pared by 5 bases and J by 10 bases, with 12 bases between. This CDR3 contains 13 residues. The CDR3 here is CASSRETESPLHF. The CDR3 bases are TGTGCCAGCAGCCGGGAGACAGAATCACCCCTCCACTTT.

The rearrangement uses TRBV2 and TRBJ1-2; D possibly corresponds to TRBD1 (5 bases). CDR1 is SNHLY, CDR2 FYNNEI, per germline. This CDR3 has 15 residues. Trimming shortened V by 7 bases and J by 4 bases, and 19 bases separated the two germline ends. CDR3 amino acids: CASKGPRQGIYGYTF. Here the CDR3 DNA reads TGTGCCAGCAAAGGGCCCAGGCAGGGAATCTATGGCTACACCTTC.

CDR3 DNA: TGTGCCAGCAGCCTGGTAGGGACATCCTACGAGCAGTACTTC. This sequence encodes CASSLVGTSYEQYF. This chain links TRBV7-9 with TRBJ2-7; tentatively, D is TRBD1 (6 bases). The CDR3 extends over 14 amino acids. Germline V gives CDR1 SEHNR, CDR2 FQNEAQ (reference sequence). Trimming shortened V by 5 bases and J by 1 base, and 12 bases separated the two germline ends.

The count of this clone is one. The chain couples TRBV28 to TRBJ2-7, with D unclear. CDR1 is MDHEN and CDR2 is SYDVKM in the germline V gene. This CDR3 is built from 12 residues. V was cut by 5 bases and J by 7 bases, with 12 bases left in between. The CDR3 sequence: CASSKLSREQYF. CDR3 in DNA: TGTGCCAGCAGTAAACTCTCCCGGGAGCAGTACTTC.

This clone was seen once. Written as DNA, the CDR3 is TGTGCCAGCAGTGTGGGGGTCCCAAGCGCCGATGAGCAGTTCTTC. Its protein product is CASSVGVPSADEQFF. The chain carries TRBV7-3 and TRBJ2-1, with D tentatively TRBD1 or TRBD2 (5 bases each). V lost 6 bases, J lost 8 bases, and 20 bases lay in between. Germline V lookup: CDR1 SGHTA, CDR2 FQGTGA. The CDR3 is made up of 15 amino acids.

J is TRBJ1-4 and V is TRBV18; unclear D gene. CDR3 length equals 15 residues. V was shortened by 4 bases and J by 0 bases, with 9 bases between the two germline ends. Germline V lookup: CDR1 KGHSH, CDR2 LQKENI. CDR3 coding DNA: TGTGCCAGCTCACAACTCGGGTCAACTAATGAAAAACTGTTTTTT. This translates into CASSQLGSTNEKLFF.

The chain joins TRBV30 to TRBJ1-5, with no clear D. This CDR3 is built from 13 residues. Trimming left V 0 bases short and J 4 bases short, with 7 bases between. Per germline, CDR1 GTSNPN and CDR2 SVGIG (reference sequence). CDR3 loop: CAWSVAENQPQHF. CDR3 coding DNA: TGTGCCTGGAGTGTGGCAGAAAATCAGCCCCAGCATTTT.